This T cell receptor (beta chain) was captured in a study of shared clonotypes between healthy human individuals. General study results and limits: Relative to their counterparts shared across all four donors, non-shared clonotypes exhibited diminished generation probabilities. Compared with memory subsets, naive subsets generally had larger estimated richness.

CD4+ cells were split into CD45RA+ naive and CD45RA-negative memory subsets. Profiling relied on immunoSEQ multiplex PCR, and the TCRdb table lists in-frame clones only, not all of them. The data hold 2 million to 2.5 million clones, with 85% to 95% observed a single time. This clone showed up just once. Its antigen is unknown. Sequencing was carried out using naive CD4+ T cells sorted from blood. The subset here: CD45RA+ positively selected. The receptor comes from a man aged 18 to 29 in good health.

The CDR3 sequence: CASSQVQANTEAFF. CDR3 nucleotide sequence: TGTGCCAGCAGCCAAGTTCAGGCGAACACTGAAGCTTTCTTT. This chain uses TRBV4-2 with TRBJ1-1; D unresolved. Germline values: CDR1 LGHNA, CDR2 YNFKEQ. Trimming took 1 base from V and 1 from J, leaving 7 bases between them. This CDR3 is 14 amino acids long.